This is a list of T cell receptor beta chains from one sample in a study of T cell responses to AZD1222 COVID-19 vaccine. Produced via immunoSEQ multiplex PCR; TCRdb's table is partial and in-frame only. Of roughly 97,000 clones listed, about 89% are singletons. The starting material was peripheral blood, obtained on day 0 of AZD1222 vaccination. These receptors all come from an adult in good health. CDR3s include the opening cysteine and the closing phenylalanine or tryptophan. The order of the fields is V gene, clone size, J gene, D gene, CDR3 protein, CDR3 DNA. A D gene is named only where the DNA matches it firmly. The size of a clone is reported for some rows only, either as once, few or many, or as a class for expanded clones.

v_call: TRBV24-1; clone_size: NA; j_call: TRBJ1-5; d_call: NA; cdr3_aa: CATSESGSYQPQHF; cdr3_nt: TGTGCCACCAGCGAGTCGGGGTCTTATCAGCCCCAGCATTTT
v_call: TRBV7-8; clone_size: NA; j_call: TRBJ1-3; d_call: NA; cdr3_aa: CASSFMLTDSGNTIYF; cdr3_nt: TGTGCCAGCAGCTTTATGTTGACGGACTCTGGAAACACCATATATTTT
v_call: TRBV24-1; clone_size: NA; j_call: TRBJ2-1; d_call: NA; cdr3_aa: CATKGDPPYNEQFF; cdr3_nt: TGTGCCACCAAGGGGGACCCCCCCTACAATGAGCAGTTCTTC
v_call: TRBV7-9; clone_size: NA; j_call: TRBJ2-7; d_call: TRBD1; cdr3_aa: CASSRGQMSSYEQYF; cdr3_nt: TGTGCCAGCAGCCGGGGACAGATGAGCTCCTACGAGCAGTACTTC
v_call: TRBV24-1; clone_size: NA; j_call: TRBJ1-1; d_call: TRBD1; cdr3_aa: CATSDLTAIGTGVNTEAFF; cdr3_nt: TGTGCCACCAGTGATTTGACCGCCATCGGGACAGGGGTGAACACTGAAGCTTTCTTT
v_call: TRBV7-6; clone_size: NA; j_call: TRBJ2-7; d_call: NA; cdr3_aa: CASSSLTPPYEQYF; cdr3_nt: TGTGCCAGCAGCTCCTTGACACCACCGTACGAGCAGTACTTC
v_call: TRBV18; clone_size: NA; j_call: TRBJ1-5; d_call: NA; cdr3_aa: CASSPDDNQPQHF; cdr3_nt: TGTGCCAGCTCACCCGATGACAATCAGCCCCAGCATTTT
v_call: TRBV14; clone_size: NA; j_call: TRBJ1-6; d_call: NA; cdr3_aa: CASSQRSSYNSPLHF; cdr3_nt: TGTGCCAGCAGCCAACGTAGCTCCTATAATTCACCCCTCCACTTT
v_call: TRBV6-1; clone_size: NA; j_call: TRBJ2-7; d_call: NA; cdr3_aa: CASSDPARWEQYF; cdr3_nt: TGTGCCAGCAGTGATCCGGCCCGATGGGAGCAGTACTTC
v_call: TRBV5-6; clone_size: NA; j_call: TRBJ2-3; d_call: NA; cdr3_aa: CASSPRPGYPGTDTQYF; cdr3_nt: TGTGCCAGCAGCCCACGACCAGGGTACCCTGGGACAGATACGCAGTATTTT
v_call: TRBV29-1; clone_size: NA; j_call: TRBJ1-1; d_call: NA; cdr3_aa: CSVWDGNTEAFF; cdr3_nt: TGCAGCGTCTGGGACGGGAACACTGAAGCTTTCTTT
v_call: TRBV18; clone_size: NA; j_call: TRBJ2-3; d_call: NA; cdr3_aa: CASSTRIGGRDTQYF; cdr3_nt: TGTGCCAGCTCAACACGTATTGGAGGGAGGGATACGCAGTATTTT
v_call: TRBV6-5; clone_size: NA; j_call: TRBJ2-2; d_call: NA; cdr3_aa: CASMTAMRTGELFF; cdr3_nt: TGTGCCAGCATGACGGCCATGCGGACCGGGGAGCTGTTTTTT
v_call: TRBV28; clone_size: NA; j_call: TRBJ2-1; d_call: NA; cdr3_aa: CASFTVYNEQFF; cdr3_nt: TGTGCCAGCTTTACAGTTTACAATGAGCAGTTCTTC
v_call: TRBV7-2; clone_size: NA; j_call: TRBJ1-2; d_call: NA; cdr3_aa: CASSFSSYGYTF; cdr3_nt: TGTGCCAGCAGCTTCTCTAGCTATGGCTACACCTTC
v_call: TRBV28; clone_size: NA; j_call: TRBJ1-5; d_call: TRBD1; cdr3_aa: CASNRQGVGFNQPQHF; cdr3_nt: TGTGCCAGCAACCGACAGGGGGTTGGTTTCAATCAGCCCCAGCATTTT
v_call: TRBV7-2; clone_size: once; j_call: TRBJ2-3; d_call: TRBD2; cdr3_aa: CASSRAGTSGLPSTDTQYF; cdr3_nt: TGTGCCAGCAGTCGCGCCGGGACTAGCGGGCTACCTAGCACAGATACGCAGTATTTT
v_call: TRBV18; clone_size: NA; j_call: TRBJ1-2; d_call: NA; cdr3_aa: CASFPNREDGYTF; cdr3_nt: TGTGCCAGCTTCCCCAACAGGGAGGATGGCTACACCTTC
v_call: TRBV6-5; clone_size: NA; j_call: TRBJ2-7; d_call: TRBD2; cdr3_aa: CASSYGGGEQYF; cdr3_nt: TGTGCCAGCAGTTACGGGGGGGGCGAGCAGTACTTC
v_call: TRBV6-2/TRBV6-3; clone_size: NA; j_call: TRBJ2-1; d_call: TRBD2; cdr3_aa: CASSKPGLAGDEQFF; cdr3_nt: TGTGCCAGCAGTAAACCGGGACTAGCGGGTGACGAGCAGTTCTTC
v_call: TRBV7-9; clone_size: NA; j_call: TRBJ1-2; d_call: NA; cdr3_aa: CASSSGGPYGYTF; cdr3_nt: TGTGCCAGCAGCTCGGGGGGACCCTATGGCTACACCTTC
v_call: TRBV7-3; clone_size: NA; j_call: TRBJ1-2; d_call: TRBD1; cdr3_aa: CASSPGQNYGYTF; cdr3_nt: TGTGCCAGCAGCCCGGGACAGAACTATGGCTACACCTTC